This T cell receptor (beta chain) appears in the sequencing data of a study of Ad26.COV2.S vaccination and SARS-CoV-2 variants. TCRdb's table, derived via immunoSEQ multiplex PCR, lists solely in-frame clones and lacks some. The sample lists about 460,000 clones, 80% to 90% occurring once. Looked up from germline, CDR1 is SQVTM and CDR2 is ANQGSEA. The CDR3 loop spans 18 amino acids. J lost 3 bases, V lost 1 base, and 17 bases had no gene match. As for treatment: approximately 18 received Ad26.COV2.S at low or high dose, single or two shots; 5 received placebo; per-sample allocation not given. All samples were drawn on day 63, counting from the first vaccine or placebo injection.

The J gene is TRBJ2-7, the V gene TRBV29-1; 8 nucleotides match TRBD1. The origin of this receptor is a person between 18 and 65 years old who received the Ad26.COV2.S COVID-19 vaccine or a placebo. The sequences come from peripheral blood, collected in a trial of Ad26.COV2.S vaccine versus placebo. This CDR3 reads CSVEAPSLAGQGNYEQYF. The CDR3 DNA reads as TGCAGCGTTGAAGCTCCCAGTCTCGCCGGACAGGGAAACTACGAGCAGTACTTC.